Below, 17 T cell receptor beta chains from the same sample are listed, as sequenced in a study of beta chain features in type 1 diabetes. The sequenced template was cDNA made from the entire isolated RNA. Generated by immunoSEQ multiplex PCR, the TCRdb table keeps only in-frame clones and is missing some. In the table there are a few hundred thousand clones, roughly a fifth of which are singletons. Sequencing was carried out using naive CD4+ T cells from blood. The receptors derive from a woman in her late teens or twenties in good health.

The chain has TRBV13 and TRBJ2-3, with 9 bases fitting TRBD1. The V and J ends lost 7 bases and 1 base, in that order; junction bases with no gene match: 9. The CDR3 contains 16 residues. Germline V lookup: CDR1 PRHDT, CDR2 FYEKMQ (reference sequence). CDR3 nucleotide sequence: TGTGCCAGCATTCTCTCAGGGGACAGGGGCACAGATACGCAGTATTTT. Its protein product is CASILSGDRGTDTQYF.

This clone turned up a few times. The rearrangement uses TRBV2 and TRBJ1-4, with 7 positions matching TRBD1. The CDR3 length is 13 residues. The V gene's germline CDR1 is SNHLY and CDR2 FYNNEI. V shed 7 bases and J 10 bases; nucleotides not matched to a gene: 9. CDR3 amino acids: CASIDRVTGKLFF. The CDR3 nucleotides read TGTGCCAGCATTGACAGGGTGACAGGAAAACTGTTTTTT. Supplemented by reference TRBV2 and TRBJ1-4, the full variable domain reads EPEVTQTPSHQVTQMGQEVILRCVPISNHLYFYWYRQILGQKVEFLVSFYNNEISEKSEIFDDQFSVERPDGSNFTLKIRSTKLEDSAMYFCASIDRVTGKLFFGSGTQLSVL.

The V call is TRBV5-4, the J call TRBJ2-1, with 9 bases matching TRBD2. Germline V CDR1 and CDR2: SGHNT, YYREEE (reference sequence). The CDR3 consists of 15 residues. Unmatched junction bases numbered 15, after V lost 7 bases and J lost 10 bases. The CDR3 DNA is TGTGCCAGCGGAACCGGGACTAGCACCCTCCGGGAGCAGTTCTTC. Its protein is CASGTGTSTLREQFF. The whole variable domain, remainder taken from reference TRBV5-4 and TRBJ2-1, is ETGVTQSPTHLIKTRGQQVTLRCSSQSGHNTVSWYQQALGQGPQFIFQYYREEENGRGNFPPRFSGLQFPNYSSELNVNALELDDSALYLCASGTGTSTLREQFFGPGTRLTVL.

This clone was picked up a small number of times. The chain joins TRBV7-9 to TRBJ2-2, with TRBD2 matching 7 bases. CDR3 size: 15 residues. The germline V gene encodes CDR1 SEHNR and CDR2 FQNEAQ (reference sequence). V was pared by 4 bases and J by 1 base, with 3 bases of the junction left unmatched. The DNA for the CDR3 is TGTGCCAGCAGCTCTCCGGGAGGGAACACCGGGGAGCTGTTTTTT. It specifies CASSSPGGNTGELFF.

The sample holds a few counts of this clone. This chain connects TRBV11-2 to TRBJ2-3; the D gene is possibly TRBD2 (5 bases). This CDR3 is built from 14 residues. The germline V gene has CDR1 SGHAT and CDR2 FQNNGV. V was trimmed by 0 bases and J by 4 bases, leaving 8 bases between them. CDR3 region: CASSLEGAADTQYF. CDR3 nucleotides: TGTGCCAGCAGCTTAGAGGGAGCCGCAGATACGCAGTATTTT.

The rearrangement joins TRBV9 to TRBJ2-5; D gene unclear. Germline loops: CDR1 SGDLS, CDR2 YYNGEE. The V end lost 0 bases, the J end lost 3 bases, and 15 bases lay between the germline ends. The CDR3 runs to 16 residues. This chain's CDR3 is CASSVEGGSGKETQYF. CDR3 bases: TGTGCCAGCAGCGTAGAAGGTGGGTCAGGAAAAGAGACCCAGTACTTC.

This clone has a handful of counts. V gene TRBV14 combines with J gene TRBJ2-3; no firm D call. The V end was cut by 5 bases, the J end by 2 bases, with 2 bases between. Germline assignment: CDR1 SGHDN and CDR2 FVKESK. CDR3 size: 11 residues. The CDR3: CASSYTDTQYF. The CDR3 DNA follows: TGTGCCAGCAGCTACACAGATACGCAGTATTTT.

This CDR3 reads CASSLVSRRESVHEQYF. The CDR3, as DNA: TGTGCCAGCAGCTTAGTGTCACGGCGGGAGTCCGTCCACGAGCAGTACTTC. This chain connects TRBV7-8 to TRBJ2-7; TRBD2 aligns across 7 bases. The J segment lost 5 bases and the V segment lost 1 base, leaving 14 bases of the junction unmatched. Germline CDR1 reads SGHVS; CDR2 reads FQNEAQ. This CDR3 has 17 amino acids.

This sequence joins TRBV15 and TRBJ2-3, with a weak D call TRBD1 (6 bases). The length of the CDR3 is 12 residues. The V gene lost 4 bases and the J gene lost 7 bases, with 9 bases spanning the gap. Germline V lookup: CDR1 LNHNV, CDR2 YYDKDF (reference sequence). The CDR3 nucleotides read TGTGCCACCAGCAACAGGGAAAATACGCAGTATTTT. Translation: CATSNRENTQYF.

The V call is TRBV6-5, the J call TRBJ2-3; 9 bases are a match to TRBD2. J gave up 4 bases and V 5 bases, and 7 bases lay outside the gene matches. Germline CDR1 and CDR2: MNHEY and SVGAGI. The CDR3 is made up of 15 amino acids. CDR3 residues: CASSLAGTGADTQYF. DNA for the CDR3: TGTGCCAGCAGTCTAGCGGGAACAGGGGCAGATACGCAGTATTTT.

The V and J genes are TRBV4-3 and TRBJ2-1, with TRBD2 matching 14 bases. With V trimmed by 1 base and J by 5 bases, 4 bases remained unmatched. The CDR3 sequence is 17 residues long. Per germline, CDR1 LGHNA and CDR2 YSLEER. In nucleotides, the CDR3 is TGCGCCAGCAGCCAAGGACTAGCGGGGGGGCAAGACAATGAGCAGTTCTTC. It specifies CASSQGLAGGQDNEQFF.

The chain recombines TRBV5-1 with TRBJ2-7; the match to TRBD1 covers 9 bases. This CDR3 has 13 residues. The trim removed 4 bases at V and 3 bases at J, leaving 2 bases unmatched. Per the germline V gene, CDR1 is SGHRS and CDR2 is YFSETQ. The CDR3 coding sequence is TGCGCCAGCAGCAAGACAGGGGGCTACGAGCAGTACTTC. Translation gives CASSKTGGYEQYF. The full variable domain, rest sourced from reference TRBV5-1 and TRBJ2-7, is KAGVTQTPRYLIKTRGQQVTLSCSPISGHRSVSWYQQTPGQGLQFLFEYFSETQRNKGNFPGRFSGRQFSNSRSEMNVSTLELGDSALYLCASSKTGGYEQYFGPGTRLTVT.

This clone was recorded a few times. The CDR3 protein is CASSEAATGRVAFF. For the CDR3, the DNA is TGTGCCAGCAGTGAAGCGGCGACAGGGCGGGTGGCTTTCTTT. This rearrangement joins TRBV2 to TRBJ1-1; 7 nucleotides agree with TRBD1. Looked up from germline, CDR1 is SNHLY and CDR2 is FYNNEI. The CDR3 contains 14 residues. The V gene end was trimmed by 0 bases and the J gene end by 11 bases; junction bases not matched to a gene: 9.

The CDR3 loop is CASRRTSGFTDTQYF. CDR3 nucleotides: TGTGCCAGCAGACGGACTAGCGGGTTCACAGATACGCAGTATTTT. V usage is TRBV2 and J usage is TRBJ2-3; the match to TRBD2 covers 11 bases. Germline loops: CDR1 SNHLY, CDR2 FYNNEI. Trimming cost V 6 bases and J 2 bases; bases outside gene matches: 4. This CDR3 spans 15 amino acids.

The table lists this clone with a few counts. V usage is TRBV6-1 and J usage is TRBJ1-5, with 8 bases that match TRBD1. The trim removed 4 bases at V and 3 bases at J, leaving 11 bases unmatched. Germline assignment: CDR1 MNHNS and CDR2 SASEGT. This CDR3 comprises 17 residues. Here the CDR3 DNA reads TGTGCCAGCAGTGTCCCCAACCGGGACAGGTTCAATCAGCCCCAGCATTTT. It yields the protein CASSVPNRDRFNQPQHF.

This sequence joins TRBV19 and TRBJ2-7, with 9 bases matching TRBD1. J gave up 0 bases and V 6 bases, and 6 bases lay outside the gene matches. Germline V gene data show CDR1 as LNHDA and CDR2 as SQIVND (reference sequence). The CDR3 runs to 15 residues. For the CDR3, the DNA is TGTGCCAGTAGACCCGGGACAGGGAGCTCCTACGAGCAGTACTTC. This gives the protein CASRPGTGSSYEQYF.

The rearrangement links TRBV7-2 to TRBJ2-5, with 7 positions matching TRBD2. The ends lost 4 bases at V and 2 bases at J; junction bases unmatched: 7. Germline V CDR1 and CDR2: SGHTA, FQGNSA. This CDR3 comprises 15 residues. In nucleotides, the CDR3 is TGTGCCAGCAGCTCCCCGGGACTACAGCAAGAGACCCAGTACTTC. Protein sequence: CASSSPGLQQETQYF.